The source of this T cell receptor (beta chain) is a study of blood T cells in healthy people across ages. Study-wide points: Both naive CD4+ cell counts and diversity were greater in long-lived donors than in aged donors. It was not possible, with unsorted PBMCs, to conclusively compare naive and antigen-experienced cells.

For this clonotype: Its antigen is not known.

From germline, CDR1 is MNHEY and CDR2 SMNVEV (reference sequence). The CDR3 runs 15 residues. V trimming: 2 bases; J trimming: 4 bases; junction bases outside the gene matches: 5. Each sample had at least 6 million PBMCs isolated. A J-beta primer mix and a sample-barcoded 5' primer were used in a second PCR of about 7 to 12 cycles. TCRdb recomputed calls from the 5' RACE reads with MiXCR, one row per CDR3 protein. The sample has fewer than 900,000 distinct CDR3 sequences, 49% seen once. The receptor was isolated from a woman between 55 and 75 years old in good health. Source material: blood. The chain couples TRBV27 to TRBJ2-7; 10 nucleotides align to TRBD2. In nucleotides, the CDR3 is TGTGCCAGCAGTTTAGCGACTAGCGGGCCATACGAGCAGTACTTC. Protein product: CASSLATSGPYEQYF.